A single sample gave rise to the 18 T cell receptor beta chains below, sequenced in a study of blood T cell repertoires in COVID-19 (dated by TCRdb to 2018 to 2020). The library was made by the immunoSEQ multiplex PCR assay. Imported from immuneACCESS, the table was reduced by TCRdb to in-frame sequences with V and J called. These copies leave out some clones; in studies compared against another copy, an unresolved V gene accounts for under half, and the cause of the remainder is not known. The sample data list 200,000 to 300,000 clones, and 87% of these were observed just once. Less than 1.6% of the sample comes from the top ten. The sample consisted of peripheral blood. All receptors derive from a woman aged 35 to 49 who had recovered from COVID-19.

The CDR3 DNA reads as TGTGCCAGCAGCTTCGGACTAGCGGGGGGGCCCCTCACCGGGGAGCTGTTTTTT. Translation gives CASSFGLAGGPLTGELFF. V usage is TRBV5-4 and J usage is TRBJ2-2, with TRBD2 matching 15 bases. The CDR3 is made up of 18 amino acids. CDR1 is SGHNT, CDR2 YYREEE, per germline (reference sequence). V trimming: 2 bases; J trimming: 4 bases; junction bases outside the gene matches: 6.

This clone was detected only a few times. The chain has TRBV5-1 and TRBJ2-7; 9 bases map to TRBD1. V lost 4 bases and J lost 3; bases outside the gene matches: 5. CDR1 SGHRS and CDR2 YFSETQ come from the germline V gene. CDR3 length: 14 amino acids. CDR3 amino acids: CASSAGTGRYEQYF. The CDR3 region has the DNA TGCGCCAGCAGCGCCGGGACAGGGCGCTACGAGCAGTACTTC.

The chain is built from TRBV19 and TRBJ1-5; 8 bases match TRBD1. Looked up from germline, CDR1 is LNHDA and CDR2 is SQIVND (reference sequence). This CDR3 has 15 amino acids. The V and J ends lost 5 bases and 6 bases, in that order; junction bases with no gene match: 9. The CDR3: CASSWSDRGGQPQHF. The DNA for the CDR3 is TGTGCCAGTAGTTGGTCAGACAGGGGAGGTCAGCCCCAGCATTTT. Full variable domain (outside the CDR3, taken from reference TRBV19 and TRBJ1-5): DGGITQSPKYLFRKEGQNVTLSCEQNLNHDAMYWYRQDPGQGLRLIYYSQIVNDFQKGDIAEGYSVSREKKESFPLTVTSAQKNPTAFYLCASSWSDRGGQPQHFGDGTRLSIL.

This clone has only one observation. This sample includes further DNA sequences coding for the same CDR3. This chain joins TRBV11-2 and TRBJ2-7; tentatively, D is TRBD1 (6 bases). V lost 7 bases and J 7 bases, leaving 17 bases between the germline ends. In germline, CDR1 is SGHAT, CDR2 FQNNGV. This CDR3 spans 13 amino acids. CDR3 nucleotides: TGTGCCAGCACCCATCGTGGGGGCAGGGAGCAGTACTTC. Protein sequence: CASTHRGGREQYF.

Ten or more counts support this clone. The chain is built from TRBV10-1 and TRBJ1-6; D may be TRBD1 (5 bases). The germline V and J ends were trimmed by 4 bases and 7 bases, with 8 bases remaining between them. The length of the CDR3 is 13 residues. Per germline, CDR1 WNHNN and CDR2 SYGVQD (reference sequence). CDR3 amino acids: CASSGQNNSPLHF. CDR3 sequence (DNA): TGCGCCAGCAGTGGACAGAACAATTCACCCCTCCACTTT.

CDR3 sequence (DNA): TGCGCCAGCAGCCAAGAGGGACTCCACGGGCATGAAAAACTGTTTTTT. Residues: CASSQEGLHGHEKLFF. This chain links TRBV4-1 with TRBJ1-4, with a possible D match to TRBD1 (5 bases). Trimming left V 0 bases short and J 6 bases short, with 14 bases between. The germline V gene has CDR1 MGHRA and CDR2 YSYEKL. The CDR3 is 16 amino acids.

The V and J genes are TRBV7-6 and TRBJ2-5; D not resolved. V gave up 7 bases and J gave up 3 bases, with 24 bases separating them. Germline CDR1 reads SGHVS; CDR2 reads FNYEAQ. CDR3 length: 17 amino acids. CDR3 DNA sequence: TGTGCCAGCAACCCTCGTCCAAGGTATATCCGGGAAGAGACCCAGTACTTC. This translates into CASNPRPRYIREETQYF.

The rearrangement links TRBV7-3 to TRBJ1-1, with a possible D match to TRBD1 (6 bases). The CDR3 is 16 amino acids. V lost 1 base and J 3 bases, leaving 15 bases between the germline ends. Germline assignment: CDR1 SGHTA and CDR2 FQGTGA. CDR3 residues: CASSLIGGGGDTEAFF. The DNA of the CDR3 is TGTGCCAGCAGCTTAATAGGAGGGGGAGGGGACACTGAAGCTTTCTTT.

Only one count was recorded for this clone. This sequence joins TRBV12-5 and TRBJ2-1, with TRBD2 matching 8 bases. The CDR3 loop spans 15 amino acids. Germline CDR1 is LGHNT and CDR2 is FRNRAP. V shed 0 bases, J shed 6 bases, and the junction held 4 bases outside the gene matches. The CDR3 loop reads CASGLVSGGVNEQFF. The CDR3 region has the DNA TGTGCTAGTGGTTTGGTATCGGGGGGGGTCAATGAGCAGTTCTTC. The variable domain in full, with the rest retrieved from reference TRBV12-5 and TRBJ2-1, is DARVTQTPRHKVTEMGQEVTMRCQPILGHNTVFWYRQTMMQGLELLAYFRNRAPLDDSGMPKDRFSAEMPDATLATLKIQPSEPRDSAVYFCASGLVSGGVNEQFFGPGTRLTVL.

The CDR3 loop is CASSFNRGKNTEAFF. DNA for the CDR3: TGTGCCAGCAGCTTCAACAGGGGGAAGAACACTGAAGCTTTCTTT. The V and J genes are TRBV5-4 and TRBJ1-1, with TRBD1 matching 8 bases. Trimming removed 2 bases from V and 1 base from J; junction bases left unmatched: 4. The CDR3 runs 15 residues. CDR1 is SGHNT and CDR2 is YYREEE in the germline V gene (reference sequence).

DNA for the CDR3: TGTGCCAGCAGCTTCCGGGAAAGAGGGCTAGGGTCACCCCTCCACTTT. This gives the protein CASSFRERGLGSPLHF. This sequence joins TRBV7-6 and TRBJ1-6; D gene ambiguous. The CDR3 runs 16 residues. V was trimmed by 3 bases and J by 10 bases, leaving 19 bases between them. The germline V gene has CDR1 SGHVS and CDR2 FNYEAQ.

V is TRBV29-1 and J is TRBJ2-1; D ambiguous. The CDR3 has 15 residues. Germline CDR1 is SQVTM and CDR2 is ANQGSEA. Trimming took 7 bases from V and 0 from J, leaving 16 bases between them. CDR3 in DNA: TGCAGCGCCCCATTTCCCTATAGCTCCTACAATGAGCAGTTCTTC. This translates into CSAPFPYSSYNEQFF.

The chain employs TRBV7-3 and TRBJ2-7; D gene uncertain. V was clipped by 2 bases and J by 3 bases, with 11 bases between them. The CDR3 extends over 14 amino acids. Germline-derived CDR1 and CDR2 are SGHTA and FQGTGA. CDR3 loop: CASSLGGGGYEQYF. DNA for the CDR3: TGTGCCAGCAGCTTAGGTGGCGGCGGCTACGAGCAGTACTTC. The entire variable domain, with the rest obtained from reference TRBV7-3 and TRBJ2-7, is as follows: GAGVSQTPSNKVTEKGKYVELRCDPISGHTALYWYRQSLGQGPEFLIYFQGTGAADDSGLPNDRFFAVRPEGSVSTLKIQRTERGDSAVYLCASSLGGGGYEQYFGPGTRLTVT.

The V call is TRBV5-1, the J call TRBJ2-5; D may be TRBD1 (5 bases). There are 14 residues in the CDR3. V lost 2 bases to trimming and J lost 3 bases, with 11 bases between them. Germline CDR1 SGHRS, CDR2 YFSETQ. CDR3: CASSFQGAEETQYF. Written as DNA, the CDR3 is TGCGCCAGCAGCTTCCAAGGGGCGGAAGAGACCCAGTACTTC.

The chain carries TRBV20-1 and TRBJ1-1; D uncertain. Germline lookup yields CDR1 DFQATT and CDR2 SNEGSKA (reference sequence). With 5 bases removed from V and 6 bases from J, the gap between germline ends came to 4 bases. This CDR3 has 9 residues. CDR3 in DNA: TGCAGTGCTCTACCTGAAGCTTTCTTT. Protein sequence: CSALPEAFF.

This sequence joins TRBV19 and TRBJ1-3; D might be TRBD1 (6 bases). There are 15 residues in the CDR3. Germline V gene data show CDR1 as LNHDA and CDR2 as SQIVND (reference sequence). V was clipped by 5 bases and J by 0 bases, with 11 bases between them. CDR3 DNA sequence: TGTGCCAGTAGTCCGGGACACCGCTCTGGAAACACCATATATTTT. It yields the protein CASSPGHRSGNTIYF.

The V gene is TRBV7-2, the J gene TRBJ2-5; 9 bases align to TRBD1. Germline lookup yields CDR1 SGHTA and CDR2 FQGNSA. Germline trimming cut 5 bases from V and 4 bases from J; bases unmatched to any gene: 11. CDR3 size: 16 residues. Here the CDR3 DNA reads TGTGCCAGCAGCCAGAACAGGGGGCGCGGACGAGAGACCCAGTACTTC. Translating gives CASSQNRGRGRETQYF.

The chain is built from TRBV5-4 and TRBJ1-2, with 10 bases that match TRBD1. With V trimmed by 3 bases and J by 9 bases, 8 bases remained unmatched. The CDR3 is 14 residues long. Germline CDR1 is SGHNT and CDR2 is YYREEE (reference sequence). The chain's CDR3 is CASSSGQGLVSYTF. CDR3 sequence (DNA): TGTGCCAGCAGCTCGGGACAGGGGCTTGTTAGCTACACCTTC.